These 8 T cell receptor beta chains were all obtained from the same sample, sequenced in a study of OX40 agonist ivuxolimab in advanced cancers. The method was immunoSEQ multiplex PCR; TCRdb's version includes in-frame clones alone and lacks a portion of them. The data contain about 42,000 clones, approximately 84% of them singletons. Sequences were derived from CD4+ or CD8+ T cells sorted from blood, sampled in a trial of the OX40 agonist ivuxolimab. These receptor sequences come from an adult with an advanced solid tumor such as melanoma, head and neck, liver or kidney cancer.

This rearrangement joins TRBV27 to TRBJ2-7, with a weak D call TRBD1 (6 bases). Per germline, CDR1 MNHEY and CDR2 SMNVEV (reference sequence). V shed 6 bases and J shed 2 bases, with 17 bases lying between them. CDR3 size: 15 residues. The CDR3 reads CASSQSSDRAYEQYF. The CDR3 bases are TGTGCCAGCAGCCAAAGTTCGGACAGAGCCTACGAGCAGTACTTC.

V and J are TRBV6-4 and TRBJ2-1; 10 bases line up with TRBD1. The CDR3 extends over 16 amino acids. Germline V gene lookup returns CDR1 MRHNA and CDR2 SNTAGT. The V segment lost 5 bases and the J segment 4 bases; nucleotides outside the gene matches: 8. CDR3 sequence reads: CASSPRQGAYYNEQFF. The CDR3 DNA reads TGTGCCAGCAGTCCTCGACAGGGGGCATATTACAATGAGCAGTTCTTC.

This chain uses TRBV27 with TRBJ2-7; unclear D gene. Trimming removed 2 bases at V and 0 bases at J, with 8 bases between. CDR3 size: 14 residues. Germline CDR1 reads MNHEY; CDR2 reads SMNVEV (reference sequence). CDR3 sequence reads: CASSLAAGSYEQYF. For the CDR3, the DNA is TGTGCCAGCAGTTTAGCGGCTGGCTCCTACGAGCAGTACTTC.

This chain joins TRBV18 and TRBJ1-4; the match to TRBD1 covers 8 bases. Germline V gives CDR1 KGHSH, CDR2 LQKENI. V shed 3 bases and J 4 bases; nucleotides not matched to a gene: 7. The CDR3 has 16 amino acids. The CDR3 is CASSPQGQVYNEKLFF. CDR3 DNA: TGTGCCAGCTCACCGCAGGGACAGGTCTATAATGAAAAACTGTTTTTT.

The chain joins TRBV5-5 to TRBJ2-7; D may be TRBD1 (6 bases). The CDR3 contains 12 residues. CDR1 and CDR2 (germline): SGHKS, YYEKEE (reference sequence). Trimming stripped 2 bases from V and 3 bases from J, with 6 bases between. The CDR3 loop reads CASSLQGYEQYF. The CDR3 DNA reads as TGTGCCAGCAGCTTACAGGGCTACGAGCAGTACTTC.

The DNA of the CDR3 is TGCGCCAGCAGCCAGGATAGCGGGAATGAGCAGTTCTTC. Translating it yields CASSQDSGNEQFF. The chain combines TRBV4-3 with TRBJ2-1; TRBD2 aligns across 7 bases. CDR1 is LGHNA, CDR2 YSLEER, per germline. This CDR3 is built from 13 residues. The V gene end was trimmed by 3 bases and the J gene end by 7 bases; junction bases not matched to a gene: 3.

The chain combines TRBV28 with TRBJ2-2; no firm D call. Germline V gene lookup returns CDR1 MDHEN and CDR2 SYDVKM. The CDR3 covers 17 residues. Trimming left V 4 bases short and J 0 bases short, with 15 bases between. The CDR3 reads CASSSPRRRANTGELFF. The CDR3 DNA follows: TGTGCCAGCAGTTCACCTCGGCGACGGGCGAACACCGGGGAGCTGTTTTTT.

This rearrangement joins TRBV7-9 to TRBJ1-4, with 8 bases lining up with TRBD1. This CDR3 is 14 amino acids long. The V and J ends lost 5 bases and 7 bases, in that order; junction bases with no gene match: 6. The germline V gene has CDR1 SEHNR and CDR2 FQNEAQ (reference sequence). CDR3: CASSMTGDGEKLFF. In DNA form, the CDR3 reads TGTGCCAGCAGCATGACAGGGGACGGTGAAAAACTGTTTTTT. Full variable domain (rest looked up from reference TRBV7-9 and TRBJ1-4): DTGVSQNPRHKITKRGQNVTFRCDPISEHNRLYWYRQTLGQGPEFLTYFQNEAQLEKSRLLSDRFSAERPKGSFSTLEIQRTEQGDSAMYLCASSMTGDGEKLFFGSGTQLSVL.